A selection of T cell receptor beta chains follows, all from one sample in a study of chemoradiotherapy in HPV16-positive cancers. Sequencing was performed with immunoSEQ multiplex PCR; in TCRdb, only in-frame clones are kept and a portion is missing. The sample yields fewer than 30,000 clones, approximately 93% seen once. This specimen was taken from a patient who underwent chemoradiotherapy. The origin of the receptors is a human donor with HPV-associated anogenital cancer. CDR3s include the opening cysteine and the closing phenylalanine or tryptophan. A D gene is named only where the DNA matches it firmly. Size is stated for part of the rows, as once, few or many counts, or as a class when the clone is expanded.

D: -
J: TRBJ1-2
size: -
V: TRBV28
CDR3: CASSSLEYGYTF
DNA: TGTGCCAGCAGTTCCCTGGAATACGGCTACACCTTC

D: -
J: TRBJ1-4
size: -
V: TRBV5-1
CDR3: CASSRSTSENEKLFF
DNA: TGCGCCAGCAGCCGTTCAACATCGGAGAATGAAAAACTGTTTTTT

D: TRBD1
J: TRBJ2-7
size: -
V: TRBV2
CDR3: CASRGPDRVWYEQYF
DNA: TGTGCCAGCAGGGGCCCTGACAGGGTATGGTACGAGCAGTACTTC

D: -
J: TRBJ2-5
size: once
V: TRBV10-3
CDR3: CAICPTSQETQYF
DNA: TGTGCCATTTGCCCCACCAGCCAAGAGACCCAGTACTTC

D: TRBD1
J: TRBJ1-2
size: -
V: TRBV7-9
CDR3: CASSLGQGGTYGYTF
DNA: TGTGCCAGCAGCTTGGGACAGGGCGGAACCTATGGCTACACCTTC

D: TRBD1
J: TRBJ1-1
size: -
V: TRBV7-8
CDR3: CASSLHGTGNTEAFF
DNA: TGTGCCAGCAGCTTACATGGGACAGGGAACACTGAAGCTTTCTTT

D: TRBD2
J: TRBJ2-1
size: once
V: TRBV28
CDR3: CASSLGTSGGRNYNEQFF
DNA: TGTGCCAGCAGTTTGGGGACTAGCGGGGGCCGAAACTACAATGAGCAGTTCTTC

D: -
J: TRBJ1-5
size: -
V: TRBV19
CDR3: CASSILGDNQPQHF
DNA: TGTGCCAGTAGTATTTTGGGAGACAATCAGCCCCAGCATTTT

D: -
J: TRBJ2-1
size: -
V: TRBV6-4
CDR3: CASSVDGSSYNEQFF
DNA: TGTGCCAGCAGTGTCGACGGAAGCTCCTACAATGAGCAGTTCTTC

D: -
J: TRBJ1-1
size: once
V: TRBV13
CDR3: CASSSTENTEAFF
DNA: TGTGCCAGCAGCTCGACAGAGAACACTGAAGCTTTCTTT

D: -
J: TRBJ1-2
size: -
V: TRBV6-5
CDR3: CASSTIGRGSGGYTF
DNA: TGTGCCAGCAGTACTATCGGAAGGGGAAGCGGTGGCTACACCTTC

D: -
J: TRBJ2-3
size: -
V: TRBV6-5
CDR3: CASSKDPKDTQYF
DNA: TGTGCCAGCAGTAAGGACCCCAAGGATACGCAGTATTTT

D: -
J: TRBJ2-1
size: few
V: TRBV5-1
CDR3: CASSRTDNEQFF
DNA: TGCGCCAGCAGCCGGACAGACAATGAGCAGTTCTTC

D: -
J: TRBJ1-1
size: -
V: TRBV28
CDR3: CATIRRGAEAFF
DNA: TGTGCCACCATACGGAGGGGGGCTGAAGCTTTCTTT

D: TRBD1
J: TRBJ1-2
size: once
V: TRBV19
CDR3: CASSRPGGQGYGYTF
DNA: TGTGCCAGTAGTAGACCAGGGGGCCAAGGCTATGGCTACACCTTC

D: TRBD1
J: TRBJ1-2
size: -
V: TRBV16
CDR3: CASSQYKTGNYGYTF
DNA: TGTGCCAGCAGCCAATACAAGACAGGGAACTATGGCTACACCTTC

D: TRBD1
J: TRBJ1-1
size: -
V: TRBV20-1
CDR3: CSVPGQGIDFF
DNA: TGCAGTGTCCCGGGACAGGGAATTGATTTCTTT

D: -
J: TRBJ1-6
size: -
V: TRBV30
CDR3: CAWRSGQNNSPLHF
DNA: TGTGCCTGGAGATCAGGGCAGAATAATTCACCCCTCCACTTT

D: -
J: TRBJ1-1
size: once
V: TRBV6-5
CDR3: CASSYSSGAGNTEAFF
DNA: TGTGCCAGCAGTTACTCGTCGGGGGCAGGGAACACTGAAGCTTTCTTT

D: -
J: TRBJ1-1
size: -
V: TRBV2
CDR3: CASSVQGSTEAFF
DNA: TGTGCCAGCAGTGTACAAGGGAGCACTGAAGCTTTCTTT

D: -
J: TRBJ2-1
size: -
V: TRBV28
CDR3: CASSLTSNEQFF
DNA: TGTGCCAGCAGTCTGACTTCAAATGAGCAGTTCTTC

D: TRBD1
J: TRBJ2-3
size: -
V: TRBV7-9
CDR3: CASSSRGTDTQYF
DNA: TGTGCCAGCAGCTCCAGGGGGACAGATACGCAGTATTTT

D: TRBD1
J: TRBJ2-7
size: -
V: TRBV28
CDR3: CASSLGTGTYEQYF
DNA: TGTGCCAGCAGTTTGGGGACAGGAACCTACGAGCAGTACTTC

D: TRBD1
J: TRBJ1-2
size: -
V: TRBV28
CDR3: CASSRDRVGYTF
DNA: TGTGCCAGCAGCCGGGACAGGGTGGGCTACACCTTC

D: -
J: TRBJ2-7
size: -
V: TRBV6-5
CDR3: CASSYSVANYEQYF
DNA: TGTGCCAGCAGTTACTCGGTGGCCAACTACGAGCAGTACTTC

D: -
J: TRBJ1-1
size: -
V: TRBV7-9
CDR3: CASSTREYTEAFF
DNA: TGTGCCAGCAGTACCAGGGAATACACTGAAGCTTTCTTT

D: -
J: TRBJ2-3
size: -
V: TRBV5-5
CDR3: CASSLEFWGTGTDTQYF
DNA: TGTGCCAGCAGCTTGGAGTTTTGGGGTACGGGCACAGATACGCAGTATTTT

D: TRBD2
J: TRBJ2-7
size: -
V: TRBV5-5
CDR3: CASSPIAGVSYEQYF
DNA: TGTGCCAGCAGCCCAATAGCGGGAGTCTCCTACGAGCAGTACTTC

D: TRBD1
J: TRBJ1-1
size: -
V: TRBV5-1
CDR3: CASSSYRGGVSYTEAFF
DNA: TGCGCCAGCAGCTCCTACAGGGGTGGGGTCAGTTACACTGAAGCTTTCTTT

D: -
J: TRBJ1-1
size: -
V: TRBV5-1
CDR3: CASSLARVNTEAFF
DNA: TGCGCCAGCAGCTTGGCCAGGGTCAACACTGAAGCTTTCTTT

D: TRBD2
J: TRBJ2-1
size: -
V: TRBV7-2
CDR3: CASSRAGGSYNEQFF
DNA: TGTGCCAGCAGCCGCGCGGGAGGATCCTACAATGAGCAGTTCTTC

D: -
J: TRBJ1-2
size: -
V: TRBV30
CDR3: CAWSQDRFGRGYTF
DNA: TGTGCCTGGAGTCAAGACAGGTTCGGGCGAGGCTACACCTTC

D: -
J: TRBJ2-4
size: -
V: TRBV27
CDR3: CASSSGGTAKNIQYF
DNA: TGTGCCAGCAGTTCCGGTGGCACGGCCAAAAACATTCAGTACTTC

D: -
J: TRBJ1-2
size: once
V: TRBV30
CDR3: CAWGTPLRDGYTF
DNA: TGTGCCTGGGGGACGCCGCTCCGCGATGGCTACACCTTC

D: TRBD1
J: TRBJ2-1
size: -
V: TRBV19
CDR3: CASKDRDSYNEQFF
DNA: TGTGCCAGTAAGGACAGGGATTCCTACAATGAGCAGTTCTTC

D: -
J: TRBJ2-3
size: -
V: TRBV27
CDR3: CASSLVASTDTQYF
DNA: TGTGCCAGCAGTTTAGTGGCTAGCACAGATACGCAGTATTTT

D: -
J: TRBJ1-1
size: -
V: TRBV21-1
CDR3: CASRVHRGDTEAFF
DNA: TGTGCCAGCAGGGTACACAGAGGTGACACTGAAGCTTTCTTT

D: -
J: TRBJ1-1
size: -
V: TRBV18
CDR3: CASSPTDSHLGAFF
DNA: TGTGCCAGCTCACCAACCGACAGTCATCTTGGAGCTTTCTTT

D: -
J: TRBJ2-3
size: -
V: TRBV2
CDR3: CASSYGADTQYF
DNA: TGTGCCAGCAGTTATGGGGCAGATACGCAGTATTTT

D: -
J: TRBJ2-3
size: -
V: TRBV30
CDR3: CACRAPQGTDTQYF
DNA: TGTGCCTGCAGGGCCCCCCAGGGCACAGATACGCAGTATTTT